The 25 T cell receptor beta chains below were found in one sample sequenced in a study of cytomegalovirus exposure and HLA in healthy donors. Use of 60 Vbeta and 13 Jbeta primers characterized the PCR. Method: immunoSEQ multiplex PCR; TCRdb's copy keeps in-frame clones and lacks some. The table shows over 100,000 clones, with roughly 65% occurring only once. Sample: PBMCs. These receptors originate from a middle-aged man in good health and CMV-seropositive.

The chain is built from TRBV25-1 and TRBJ1-1, with TRBD1 identical over 7 bases. The CDR3 covers 14 residues. V was clipped by 8 bases and J by 2 bases; unmatched bases: 8. Germline loops: CDR1 MGHDK, CDR2 SYGVNS. The CDR3 region is CASAWTGLNTEAFF. The CDR3, as DNA: TGTGCCAGCGCCTGGACAGGCTTAAACACTGAAGCTTTCTTT.

The gene calls are TRBV10-1 and TRBJ2-7; 7 nucleotides match TRBD2. This CDR3 has 17 residues. The J segment lost 2 bases and the V segment lost 0 bases, leaving 10 bases of the junction unmatched. CDR1 and CDR2 (germline): WNHNN, SYGVQD (reference sequence). The CDR3 DNA reads TGCGCCAGCAGTGAGTCGACGGGAGCGGGGCGACCCTACGAGCAGTACTTC. It yields the protein CASSESTGAGRPYEQYF.

CDR3 sequence: CASSQAAWGSSGANVLTF. CDR3 DNA: TGTGCCAGCAGCCAAGCCGCTTGGGGCAGCTCTGGGGCCAACGTCCTGACTTTC. The chain links TRBV14 to TRBJ2-6; D possibly corresponds to TRBD1 (5 bases). V lost 1 base, J lost 0 bases, and 13 bases lay in between. This CDR3 contains 18 residues. The germline V gene encodes CDR1 SGHDN and CDR2 FVKESK.

This clone has only a few counts. The DNA for the CDR3 is TGTGCCAGCAGCGTAGATCTTGGAGGATCCGTCACAGATACGCAGTATTTT. It codes for CASSVDLGGSVTDTQYF. The chain carries TRBV9 and TRBJ2-3; a possible D gene is TRBD2 (5 bases). The CDR3 consists of 17 residues. Per the germline V gene, CDR1 is SGDLS and CDR2 is YYNGEE. V lost 0 bases and J 2 bases, leaving 16 bases between the germline ends.

This CDR3 is CASSSSPQNNSPLHF. The CDR3, as DNA: TGTGCCAGCAGCTCCTCCCCGCAGAATAATTCACCCCTCCACTTT. The chain recombines TRBV6-4 with TRBJ1-6; no reliable D call. Germline CDR1 is MRHNA and CDR2 is SNTAGT. There are 15 residues in the CDR3. V was cut by 6 bases and J by 5 bases, with 14 bases left in between.

This chain joins TRBV27 and TRBJ2-7; possibly TRBD2 for D (6 bases). The V end lost 8 bases, the J end lost 2 bases, and 19 bases lay between the germline ends. Germline CDR1 reads MNHEY; CDR2 reads SMNVEV (reference sequence). The CDR3 is 15 residues long. CDR3 coding DNA: TGTGCCAGCTCGAACAACCCGGGAGCGACCTACGAGCAGTACTTC. Its translation: CASSNNPGATYEQYF.

The chain joins TRBV19 to TRBJ2-7; D is undetermined. The ends were cut back, 3 bases at V and 7 bases at J, with 13 bases in the middle. The CDR3 spans 13 residues. Germline lookup yields CDR1 LNHDA and CDR2 SQIVND (reference sequence). Written as DNA, the CDR3 is TGTGCCAGTAGTATGGGTCCAGGTCAAGAGCAGTACTTC. Amino acid sequence: CASSMGPGQEQYF.

This chain links TRBV4-1 with TRBJ1-1, with TRBD1 matching 11 bases. Unmatched junction bases numbered 2, after V lost 1 base and J lost 4 bases. CDR1 is MGHRA and CDR2 is YSYEKL in the germline V gene. This CDR3 contains 15 residues. The CDR3 DNA is TGCGCCAGCAGCCAAGGGGACAGGGGGACCACTGAAGCTTTCTTT. Protein: CASSQGDRGTTEAFF.

Worth noting for this clone: In the same sample, other DNA sequences code for this CDR3. V gene TRBV5-1 combines with J gene TRBJ2-1; D is perhaps TRBD1 (6 bases). Germline CDR1 reads SGHRS; CDR2 reads YFSETQ. V gave up 5 bases and J gave up 5 bases, with 17 bases separating them. This CDR3 contains 15 residues. The CDR3 DNA reads TGCGCCAGCAGGAGAGGGGGTACCCGTCACAATGAGCAGTTCTTC. Its translation is CASRRGGTRHNEQFF.

This chain uses TRBV9 with TRBJ1-2; 9 bases agree with TRBD1. In germline, CDR1 is SGDLS, CDR2 YYNGEE. Germline trimming cut 2 bases from V and 5 bases from J; bases unmatched to any gene: 7. This CDR3 spans 15 amino acids. CDR3 residues: CASSVDTGGTYGYTF. CDR3 bases: TGTGCCAGCAGCGTCGATACAGGGGGCACGTATGGCTACACCTTC.

This chain connects TRBV5-4 to TRBJ2-7; D possibly corresponds to TRBD2 (7 bases). The CDR3 runs 15 residues. CDR1 and CDR2 (germline): SGHNT, YYREEE (reference sequence). Trimming removed 0 bases at V and 3 bases at J, with 13 bases between. CDR3 protein: CASSLAAGALYEQYF. The CDR3 bases are TGTGCCAGCAGCTTGGCGGCGGGGGCTCTCTACGAGCAGTACTTC. Filled out from reference TRBV5-4 and TRBJ2-7, the complete variable domain reads ETGVTQSPTHLIKTRGQQVTLRCSSQSGHNTVSWYQQALGQGPQFIFQYYREEENGRGNFPPRFSGLQFPNYSSELNVNALELDDSALYLCASSLAAGALYEQYFGPGTRLTVT.

V and J are TRBV5-1 and TRBJ1-1, with 7 nucleotides matching TRBD1. CDR1 SGHRS and CDR2 YFSETQ come from the germline V gene. V lost 2 bases and J lost 0; bases outside the gene matches: 4. This CDR3 comprises 15 residues. The CDR3 loop is CASSLQGPLNTEAFF. In nucleotides, the CDR3 is TGCGCCAGCAGCTTACAGGGGCCCCTGAACACTGAAGCTTTCTTT.

CDR3 bases: TGCGCCAGCACCCGAAGGGAGCGCTTAGCCAAAAACATTCAGTACTTC. This codes for CASTRRERLAKNIQYF. The chain carries TRBV10-1 and TRBJ2-4, with D possibly TRBD2 on 5 matching bases. The CDR3 is made up of 16 amino acids. The V gene's germline CDR1 is WNHNN and CDR2 SYGVQD (reference sequence). V lost 7 bases and J lost 0, with 16 bases in between.

V usage is TRBV27 and J usage is TRBJ1-5; no reliable D call. The CDR3 has 14 amino acids. With 8 bases removed from V and 2 bases from J, the gap between germline ends came to 13 bases. The V gene's germline CDR1 is MNHEY and CDR2 SMNVEV (reference sequence). CDR3 in DNA: TGTGCCAGCGCTTCCTGGCAGGGCAATCAGCCCCAGCATTTT. Translating it yields CASASWQGNQPQHF.

The chain is built from TRBV6-1 and TRBJ1-1; D is ambiguous. V was clipped by 4 bases and J by 3 bases, with 15 bases between them. CDR1 is MNHNS and CDR2 is SASEGT in the germline V gene. The CDR3 spans 15 residues. CDR3 loop: CASSARRSPDTEAFF. For the CDR3, the DNA is TGTGCCAGCAGTGCACGACGGAGTCCGGACACTGAAGCTTTCTTT.

The rearrangement uses TRBV5-6 and TRBJ1-1, with D possibly being TRBD1 (6 bases). In germline, CDR1 is SGHDT, CDR2 YYEEEE. Trimming pared 1 base from V and 8 bases from J, leaving 9 bases between. This CDR3 region has 12 residues. The CDR3 DNA is TGTGCCAGCAGCTTGACAGGGAAGGAAGCTTTCTTT. This sequence encodes CASSLTGKEAFF.

The CDR3 sequence: CASSQEGHRISYTF. The CDR3 coding sequence is TGTGCCAGCAGCCAAGAGGGACACCGTATAAGCTACACCTTC. The chain recombines TRBV4-2 with TRBJ1-2; D possibly corresponds to TRBD1 (6 bases). V lost 0 bases, J lost 9 bases, and 14 bases lay in between. The CDR3 spans 14 residues. CDR1 is LGHNA and CDR2 is YNFKEQ in the germline V gene.

The table lists this clone with a few counts. J is TRBJ2-1 and V is TRBV27; the match to TRBD1 covers 7 bases. Germline CDR1 is MNHEY and CDR2 is SMNVEV (reference sequence). V shed 5 bases and J 7 bases; nucleotides not matched to a gene: 11. CDR3 size: 15 residues. CDR3 sequence: CASSPRTGESNEQFF. CDR3 DNA sequence: TGTGCCAGCAGTCCCCGGACAGGTGAAAGTAATGAGCAGTTCTTC.

Only a few counts were recorded for this clone. This chain links TRBV7-3 with TRBJ2-2; TRBD1 agrees at 12 bases. This CDR3 is 16 amino acids long. CDR1 SGHTA and CDR2 FQGTGA come from the germline V gene. V dropped 6 bases and J dropped 5; count of bases not matched to a gene: 7. CDR3 coding DNA: TGTGCCAGCAGTACCGGGACAGGGGGCCTAACCGGGGAGCTGTTTTTT. Translating gives CASSTGTGGLTGELFF.

This clone appeared a few times. This sequence joins TRBV10-2 and TRBJ1-5; D not certain. The V and J ends lost 6 bases and 6 bases respectively, with 12 bases between them. Germline V gives CDR1 WSHSY, CDR2 SAAADI. The CDR3 contains 13 residues. The CDR3, as DNA: TGCGCCAGCAGACCCCAGGAACCTCAGCCCCAGCATTTT. It yields the protein CASRPQEPQPQHF.

This clone was counted a few times. The genes are TRBV7-9 and TRBJ1-4, with 8 positions matching TRBD1. The CDR3 spans 15 residues. V shed 5 bases, J shed 6 bases, and the junction held 8 bases outside the gene matches. Germline V gene lookup returns CDR1 SEHNR and CDR2 FQNEAQ (reference sequence). CDR3 loop: CASSPNKDRDEKLFF. CDR3 nucleotides: TGTGCCAGCAGCCCAAACAAGGACAGGGATGAAAAACTGTTTTTT. The full variable domain, completed using reference TRBV7-9 and TRBJ1-4, is DTGVSQNPRHKITKRGQNVTFRCDPISEHNRLYWYRQTLGQGPEFLTYFQNEAQLEKSRLLSDRFSAERPKGSFSTLEIQRTEQGDSAMYLCASSPNKDRDEKLFFGSGTQLSVL.

The table lists this clone with a few counts. The V call is TRBV9, the J call TRBJ1-2; possibly TRBD1 for D (6 bases). Germline V CDR1 and CDR2: SGDLS, YYNGEE. With 3 bases removed from V and 4 bases from J, the gap between germline ends came to 16 bases. The CDR3 is made up of 15 amino acids. As DNA, the CDR3 is TGTGCCAGCAGCGCCCGGGACACGGATCTCTATGGCTACACCTTC. Residues: CASSARDTDLYGYTF.

The chain has TRBV28 and TRBJ1-5; weak D call: TRBD1 (6 bases). Germline V gene sequence: CDR1 MDHEN, CDR2 SYDVKM. V dropped 2 bases and J dropped 2 bases, with 10 bases sitting between them. CDR3 length: 15 residues. The CDR3 sequence: CASSLLPGGNQPQHF. CDR3 in DNA: TGTGCCAGCAGTTTACTTCCAGGGGGCAATCAGCCCCAGCATTTT.

V gene TRBV12-5 combines with J gene TRBJ2-3, with TRBD2 identical over 9 bases. Per germline, CDR1 LGHNT and CDR2 FRNRAP. V lost 6 bases, J lost 1 base, and 5 bases stayed unmatched. The length of the CDR3 is 15 residues. In nucleotides, the CDR3 is TGTGCTAGTGGCCTAGCGGGGCTCCGCACAGATACGCAGTATTTT. Protein product: CASGLAGLRTDTQYF. The full variable domain, in which reference TRBV12-5 and TRBJ2-3 provide the parts outside the CDR3, is DARVTQTPRHKVTEMGQEVTMRCQPILGHNTVFWYRQTMMQGLELLAYFRNRAPLDDSGMPKDRFSAEMPDATLATLKIQPSEPRDSAVYFCASGLAGLRTDTQYFGPGTRLTVL.

This clone was seen a few times. The chain is built from TRBV2 and TRBJ2-7, with a weak D call TRBD2 (6 bases). This CDR3 is built from 14 residues. The germline V gene has CDR1 SNHLY and CDR2 FYNNEI. Between the trimmed V and J ends, which lost 8 bases and 2 bases, there was a span of 16 bases. The CDR3 region has the DNA TGTGCCAGCCGGAGGGCAGGGAGGACCTACGAGCAGTACTTC. Translated, it gives CASRRAGRTYEQYF.